The 14 T cell receptor beta chains below all came from one sample that was sequenced in a study of blood T cell repertoires in COVID-19. TCRdb keeps only in-frame clones here, not all; method: immunoSEQ multiplex PCR. Among 150,000 to 200,000 clones listed, approximately 90% were seen once. The sample comprised peripheral blood. These receptors all stem from a human donor in a cohort sampled during active COVID-19.

Turning to this clone: Other DNA sequences in the same sample also yield this CDR3. The chain combines TRBV9 with TRBJ2-1; 7 positions match TRBD1. The CDR3 contains 15 residues. Germline V gene data show CDR1 as SGDLS and CDR2 as YYNGEE. V trimming: 3 bases; J trimming: 4 bases; junction bases outside the gene matches: 7. CDR3 bases: TGTGCCAGCAGCGCCCGGGACAGCCCATACAATGAGCAGTTCTTC. Translated: CASSARDSPYNEQFF.

The V gene is TRBV15, the J gene TRBJ1-1; perhaps TRBD1 as D (5 bases). The germline V gene has CDR1 LNHNV and CDR2 YYDKDF (reference sequence). The CDR3 contains 13 residues. Trimming removed 1 base at V and 8 bases at J, with 11 bases between. CDR3 nucleotide sequence: TGTGCCACCAGCAGAGGGGCGGGGACCGAAGCTTTCTTT. Translation: CATSRGAGTEAFF.

This chain joins TRBV7-2 and TRBJ1-2; TRBD1 agrees at 9 bases. The V gene end was trimmed by 1 base and the J gene end by 5 bases; junction bases not matched to a gene: 5. Germline loops: CDR1 SGHTA, CDR2 FQGNSA. The CDR3 totals 15 residues. The CDR3 spells CASSLEQGARYGYTF. For the CDR3, the DNA is TGTGCCAGCAGCTTAGAACAGGGGGCGCGGTATGGCTACACCTTC.

The chain combines TRBV29-1 with TRBJ1-2; the D is unclear. The V end lost 4 bases, the J end lost 4 bases, and 7 bases lay between the germline ends. The CDR3 is 11 residues long. CDR1 and CDR2 (germline): SQVTM, ANQGSEA. CDR3 protein: CSVADSYGYTF. For the CDR3, the DNA is TGCAGCGTTGCCGATAGCTATGGCTACACCTTC.

The chain combines TRBV4-3 with TRBJ1-2; D may be TRBD1 (5 bases). Trimming removed 1 base from V and 7 bases from J, with 13 bases in between. Germline V gene sequence: CDR1 LGHNA, CDR2 YSLEER. This CDR3 is built from 14 residues. The CDR3 sequence: CASSQGRGAGGYTF. As DNA, the CDR3 is TGCGCCAGCAGCCAAGGCCGTGGGGCTGGTGGCTACACCTTC.

This clone was recorded once. V gene TRBV5-6 combines with J gene TRBJ1-1; D not resolved. Germline V gives CDR1 SGHDT, CDR2 YYEEEE. This CDR3 has 13 amino acids. V shed 0 bases and J shed 4 bases, with 7 bases lying between them. The CDR3 reads CASSLAPGTEAFF. CDR3 nucleotide sequence: TGTGCCAGCAGCTTGGCACCGGGCACTGAAGCTTTCTTT.

The chain links TRBV7-9 to TRBJ1-2, with no clear D. This CDR3 spans 14 amino acids. V was cut by 1 base and J by 4 bases, with 10 bases left in between. The germline V gene encodes CDR1 SEHNR and CDR2 FQNEAQ (reference sequence). CDR3 region: CASSLEVDSYGYTF. In DNA, the CDR3 is TGTGCCAGCAGCTTAGAAGTCGATAGCTATGGCTACACCTTC.

This chain uses TRBV2 with TRBJ1-3; 7 bases agree with TRBD1. The CDR3 runs 15 residues. With V trimmed by 5 bases and J by 4 bases, 8 bases remained unmatched. Germline CDR1 reads SNHLY; CDR2 reads FYNNEI. CDR3 sequence: CASSYDRAAGNTIYF. As DNA, the CDR3 is TGTGCCAGCAGTTACGACAGGGCCGCAGGAAACACCATATATTTT.

The genes are TRBV28 and TRBJ2-2, with 8 bases fitting TRBD2. The germline V gene has CDR1 MDHEN and CDR2 SYDVKM. There are 16 residues in the CDR3. V trimming: 8 bases; J trimming: 4 bases; junction bases outside the gene matches: 12. As DNA, the CDR3 is TGTGCCAGCTCAACGGGGGGCGGGAGGATCACCGGGGAGCTGTTTTTT. Translating it yields CASSTGGGRITGELFF.

The chain has TRBV28 and TRBJ2-3; D may be TRBD1 (6 bases). Between the trimmed V and J ends, which lost 4 bases and 4 bases, there was a span of 18 bases. The CDR3 is 16 amino acids. Germline values: CDR1 MDHEN, CDR2 SYDVKM. The DNA of the CDR3 is TGTGCCAGCAGTTCATCCCCCGGCAGGGGAGCAGATACGCAGTATTTT. This sequence encodes CASSSSPGRGADTQYF.

This rearrangement joins TRBV6-5 to TRBJ2-5; 9 nucleotides align to TRBD1. This CDR3 has 14 amino acids. The V and J ends lost 8 bases and 2 bases, in that order; junction bases with no gene match: 6. Germline V CDR1 and CDR2: MNHEY, SVGAGI. CDR3: CASSFGQGQETQYF. The CDR3 DNA reads as TGTGCCAGCTCCTTCGGACAGGGGCAAGAGACCCAGTACTTC.

The chain is built from TRBV18 and TRBJ2-5; 7 bases are a match to TRBD1. Germline V CDR1 and CDR2: KGHSH, LQKENI. This CDR3 is built from 17 residues. V lost 5 bases, J lost 5 bases, and 17 bases stayed unmatched. This CDR3 reads CASSARQGMGRQETQYF. CDR3 DNA sequence: TGTGCCAGCTCAGCAAGACAGGGAATGGGGCGGCAGGAGACCCAGTACTTC.

Concerning this clone: Other nucleotide sequences in the sample specify the same CDR3. The chain carries TRBV5-1 and TRBJ2-7; 11 nucleotides agree with TRBD1. The CDR3 totals 15 residues. J gave up 3 bases and V 1 base, and 3 bases lay outside the gene matches. Looked up from germline, CDR1 is SGHRS and CDR2 is YFSETQ. This CDR3 is CASSLPGTGGYEQYF. The CDR3 bases are TGCGCCAGCAGCTTGCCCGGGACAGGGGGCTACGAGCAGTACTTC.

The gene calls are TRBV10-3 and TRBJ1-6; 8 bases map to TRBD1. The ends lost 6 bases at V and 5 bases at J; junction bases unmatched: 3. This CDR3 is built from 14 residues. Germline V lookup: CDR1 ENHRY, CDR2 SYGVKD. CDR3 sequence: CAISRGQDNSPLHF. CDR3 DNA sequence: TGTGCCATCAGCCGGGGACAGGATAATTCACCCCTCCACTTT.